This T cell receptor (beta chain) was captured by sequencing in a study of blood T cell repertoires in COVID-19. Overall study: The origin of the acute and convalescent COVID-19 samples was the United States, Italy and Spain. Nucleic acid was either cDNA or gDNA, and it came from T cells, B-cell-depleted T cells, or PBMCs.

Only in-frame clones appear in the TCRdb table, and some are missing; sequencing was by immunoSEQ multiplex PCR. The sample has 60,000 to 90,000 clones; around 74% are singletons. Germline V gene data show CDR1 as ENHRY and CDR2 as SYGVKD. Germline trimming cut 2 bases from V and 5 bases from J; bases unmatched to any gene: 4. The CDR3 has 15 amino acids. The chain has TRBV10-3 and TRBJ2-3; the match to TRBD2 covers 10 bases. Material for sequencing was peripheral blood. The sequence was obtained from a human donor with acute or convalescent COVID-19. The donor label of this sample is uncertain. The CDR3 DNA follows: TGTGCCATCAGTGAGCGGACTAGCGGTGGAGATACGCAGTATTTT. Amino acids: CAISERTSGGDTQYF.